This T cell receptor beta chain was captured by sequencing in a study of blood T cell repertoires in COVID-19. Study-level background: Whether acute or convalescent, the COVID-19 samples came from the United States, Italy and Spain. The cDNA or gDNA used as material had been derived from T cells, B-cell-depleted T cells, or PBMCs.

Original data processing: Nucleated cell number was recorded as an estimate derived from reference gene primer amplification. Using immunoSEQ multiplex PCR, the repertoire was profiled, and TCRdb retains in-frame clones only, with some absent. That table supplies the V and J calls and clone size; D and trimming were determined from the DNA. This table has 150,000 to 200,000 clones, 88% appearing once. Germline V lookup: CDR1 WSHSY, CDR2 SAAADI. The CDR3 runs 15 residues. Trimming pared 3 bases from V and 7 bases from J, leaving 18 bases between. The sequenced sample was peripheral blood. The clonotype originates from a human donor in a cohort sampled during active COVID-19. The chain joins TRBV10-2 to TRBJ1-1; D gene ambiguous. CDR3 region: CASSEPSGGVNEAFF. CDR3 nucleotide sequence: TGCGCCAGCAGTGAACCTTCCGGCGGGGTAAATGAAGCTTTCTTT.